This T cell receptor (beta chain) comes out of a study of response to subunit inactivated influenza vaccine. TCRdb itself ran the RT-PCR reads through MiXCR, one entry per CDR3 protein. The top ten hold less than 15% of the sample, which has more than 400,000 distinct CDR3 sequences, roughly 9.8% seen once. CDR3 length: 15 residues. V lost 0 bases, J lost 8 bases, and 15 bases lay in between. Per germline, CDR1 MGHRA and CDR2 YSYEKL. This clonotype was picked up a small number of times. The sequences come from PBMCs from blood, collected roughly 6 weeks after vaccination. The V gene is TRBV4-1, the J gene TRBJ2-3; a possible D gene is TRBD2 (5 bases). The TCR comes from a man between 45 and 60 years old who received an inactivated influenza vaccine. CDR3 sequence: CASSQDLGYAGTQYF. In nucleotides, the CDR3 is TGCGCCAGCAGCCAAGATTTGGGATATGCGGGTACGCAGTATTTT.